This T cell receptor (beta chain) was obtained from a study of T-cell reconstitution after alpha-beta-depleted transplantation in children. Unique molecular identifiers were used to barcode this TCRbeta library. From the PCR reads, TCRdb called clonotypes with MiXCR, one entry per CDR3 protein. Of about 540,000 distinct CDR3 sequences listed, about 18% are singletons. Germline V CDR1 and CDR2: GTSNPN, SVGIG (reference sequence). Trimming removed 6 bases at V and 4 bases at J, with 10 bases between. CDR3 length: 12 amino acids. The rearrangement uses TRBV30 and TRBJ1-3; D is unresolved. This TCR was sampled from a human donor who donated a stem cell graft to a child with acute lymphoblastic leukemia. The input for sequencing was PBMCs from the stem cell graft donor, taken from the stem cell graft. The CDR3 spells CACPGGGNTIYF. The CDR3 nucleotides read TGTGCCTGCCCCGGCGGCGGAAACACCATATATTTT.